The T cell receptor (beta chain) under discussion was sequenced for a study of early T cells in non-severe SARS-CoV-2 infection. TCRdb called the 5' RACE reads again in MiXCR, with one record for every CDR3 protein. Here the sample spans some 67,000 distinct CDR3 sequences, roughly an eighth being singletons. The CDR3 is made up of 19 amino acids. Germline V CDR1 and CDR2: SNHLY, FYNNEI. The V and J ends lost 2 bases and 2 bases, in that order; junction bases with no gene match: 6. The V gene is TRBV2, the J gene TRBJ2-1; 16 positions agree with TRBD2. The source of this sequence is an adult who was a healthcare worker with PCR-confirmed SARS-CoV-2 infection or an uninfected control (not recorded which). The sample comprised whole blood. The CDR3 nucleotides are TGTGCCAGCAGTGAACCCGAGGGACTAGCGGGGGGGCCCTACAATGAGCAGTTCTTC. This gives the protein CASSEPEGLAGGPYNEQFF. The full variable domain, its missing parts supplied by reference TRBV2 and TRBJ2-1, is EPEVTQTPSHQVTQMGQEVILRCVPISNHLYFYWYRQILGQKVEFLVSFYNNEISEKSEIFDDQFSVERPDGSNFTLKIRSTKLEDSAMYFCASSEPEGLAGGPYNEQFFGPGTRLTVL.